This TCR beta chain was sequenced during a study of blood T cell repertoires in COVID-19. About the study: T cells, B-cell-depleted T cells, or PBMCs provided the cDNA or gDNA that served as material.

Germline CDR1 reads MNHEY; CDR2 reads SMNVEV (reference sequence). Trimming cost V 6 bases and J 3 bases, with 15 bases left between them. The CDR3 contains 14 residues. The repertoire was sequenced with immunoSEQ multiplex PCR; TCRdb's copy has only in-frame clones and lacks some. The sample lists more than 200,000 clones; about 85% were seen once. The J gene is TRBJ2-7, the V gene TRBV27; TRBD2 might be the D (6 bases). Sequencing was performed on PBMCs or T cells enriched from blood (not recorded which). The receptor was isolated from a man in his thirties or forties who had recovered from COVID-19. The CDR3 nucleotides are TGTGCCAGCAGCCGGGGACTGGGGCTCTACGAGCAGTACTTC. As protein: CASSRGLGLYEQYF.